Shown below are 31 T cell receptor beta chains from a single sample sequenced in a study of blood T cells in healthy people across ages. A second PCR of roughly 7 to 11 cycles used a sample-barcoded 5' primer and a J-beta primer mix. MiXCR, run by TCRdb on the 5' RACE reads, gives a single entry per CDR3 protein. Altogether 850,000 to 1,100,000 distinct CDR3 sequences are present, more than 30% being singletons, with the ten largest covering under 15%. Sequencing used blood. These receptors all stem from a man between 18 and 29 years old in good health.

This chain uses TRBV10-3 with TRBJ1-2; D call uncertain. The CDR3 has 14 amino acids. Germline V lookup: CDR1 ENHRY, CDR2 SYGVKD. V was pared by 3 bases and J by 8 bases, with 16 bases between. This CDR3 reads CAISDIADSVGYTF. As DNA, the CDR3 is TGTGCCATCAGTGATATCGCGGATTCGGTCGGCTACACCTTC.

The chain joins TRBV20-1 to TRBJ2-1, with D tentatively TRBD1 or TRBD2 (5 bases each). This CDR3 spans 13 amino acids. Per the germline V gene, CDR1 is DFQATT and CDR2 is SNEGSKA (reference sequence). Trimming took off 7 bases at V and 7 bases at J, with 17 bases between the two ends. This CDR3 is CSVYPPGQNEQFF. Here the CDR3 DNA reads TGCAGTGTTTATCCGCCGGGGCAGAATGAGCAGTTCTTC.

This clonotype was counted only a few times. The chain links TRBV20-1 to TRBJ1-5, with unresolved D. Germline CDR1 and CDR2: DFQATT and SNEGSKA (reference sequence). The CDR3 sequence is 12 residues long. The ends were cut back, 1 base at V and 1 base at J, with 2 bases in the middle. CDR3 in amino acids: CSARASNQPQHF. The CDR3 coding sequence is TGCAGTGCTAGAGCCAGCAATCAGCCCCAGCATTTT.

As regards this clonotype: A much bigger clone sits one base away, suggesting this may be a read error. This chain links TRBV10-3 with TRBJ2-4, with D perhaps matching TRBD1 (6 bases). Germline V lookup: CDR1 ENHRY, CDR2 SYGVKD. The CDR3 is 15 residues long. Between the trimmed V and J ends, which lost 2 bases and 13 bases, there was a span of 21 bases. The CDR3 loop reads CAISERRGGDNEQYF. The CDR3, as DNA: TGTGCCATCAGTGAGCGCAGGGGTGGGGACAATGAGCAGTACTTC.

V usage is TRBV20-1 and J usage is TRBJ2-4; TRBD1 aligns across 7 bases. Trimming cost V 1 base and J 13 bases; bases outside gene matches: 4. Germline V gives CDR1 DFQATT, CDR2 SNEGSKA (reference sequence). There are 11 residues in the CDR3. The CDR3 nucleotides read TGCAGTGCTAGAGTCACAGGGGAACAGTACTTC. Translated, it gives CSARVTGEQYF.

As to this clonotype: The missing conserved phenylalanine or tryptophan at the end of this CDR3 makes a read error likely. The chain recombines TRBV5-6 with TRBJ2-3, with 7 bases that match TRBD2. The CDR3 consists of 15 residues. Germline V gene lookup returns CDR1 SGHDT and CDR2 YYEEEE. Trimming removed 3 bases from V and 7 bases from J; junction bases left unmatched: 11. CDR3 sequence: CASSSTRAGDYTQYY. Written as DNA, the CDR3 is TGTGCCAGCAGCTCAACCCGGGCGGGGGACTATACGCAGTATTAT.

This clonotype was found a few times. The chain recombines TRBV6-6 with TRBJ2-1; D unresolved. The CDR3 is 13 residues long. The germline gives CDR1 MNHNY, CDR2 SVGAGI (reference sequence). V was shortened by 2 bases and J by 6 bases, with 8 bases between the two germline ends. For the CDR3, the DNA is TGTGCCAGCAGTTACCTCGGGTCCAATGAGCAGTTCTTC. Its protein product is CASSYLGSNEQFF.

Notes on this clonotype: This sequence may be a read error, since a much larger clone differs from it by one base. The J gene is TRBJ2-3, the V gene TRBV29-1; D is unresolved. The CDR3 extends over 14 amino acids. Per germline, CDR1 SQVTM and CDR2 ANQGSEA. V lost 4 bases, J lost 6 bases, and 17 bases lay in between. As DNA, the CDR3 is TGCAGCGTTGTCCGGCGAGCTCGAACGGATACGCAGTATTTT. Protein product: CSVVRRARTDTQYF.

The chain links TRBV27 to TRBJ2-1; D is perhaps TRBD1 or TRBD2 (7 bases each). Germline V gene data show CDR1 as MNHEY and CDR2 as SMNVEV (reference sequence). This CDR3 contains 16 residues. The germline V and J ends were trimmed by 5 bases and 1 base, with 15 bases remaining between them. The CDR3 nucleotides are TGTGCCAGCAGTACTCGCAGGGGGGGGTCCTACAATGAGCAGTTCTTC. Residues: CASSTRRGGSYNEQFF.

CDR3 nucleotides: TGTGCCAGCAGTCCGGGGGCCTTCGTCAATGAGCAGTTCTTC. Translation gives CASSPGAFVNEQFF. The rearrangement joins TRBV12-3 or TRBV12-4 to TRBJ2-1; D possibly uses TRBD1 or TRBD2 (6 bases each). The CDR3 has 14 residues. Trimming left V 5 bases short and J 6 bases short, with 14 bases between.

This clonotype was counted only a few times. CDR3 DNA sequence: TGTGCCAGCAGTACCCAGCTCACTGAAGCTTTCTTT. Translation gives CASSTQLTEAFF. The chain employs TRBV12-3 or TRBV12-4 and TRBJ1-1, with D uncertain. This CDR3 contains 12 residues. Trimming took 5 bases from V and 4 from J, leaving 8 bases between them.

This clonotype was observed a few times. The CDR3, as DNA: TGTGCCACCAGTGAACCGGGATCGGGGACCCAGTACTTC. Encoded protein: CATSEPGSGTQYF. This chain connects TRBV24-1 to TRBJ2-5; possible D gene TRBD2, 5 bases. The CDR3 length is 13 residues. V was shortened by 4 bases and J by 7 bases, with 12 bases between the two germline ends. Germline V gene lookup returns CDR1 KGHDR and CDR2 SFDVKD.

This clonotype was recorded a few times. The chain recombines TRBV6-5 with TRBJ2-3; TRBD1 matches at 9 bases. The CDR3 runs to 15 residues. Germline CDR1 MNHEY, CDR2 SVGAGI. Germline trimming cut 6 bases from V and 2 bases from J; bases unmatched to any gene: 6. CDR3 sequence: CASRDRGSYTDTQYF. CDR3 in DNA: TGTGCCAGCAGGGACAGGGGTTCCTACACAGATACGCAGTATTTT.

This clonotype was seen just once. The chain uses TRBV4-1 and TRBJ2-3, with TRBD2 matching over 7 bases. Germline lookup yields CDR1 MGHRA and CDR2 YSYEKL. The length of the CDR3 is 15 residues. Trimming removed 1 base from V and 2 bases from J; junction bases left unmatched: 3. CDR3 nucleotides: TGCGCCAGCAGCCAAGGGGACTATTCCACAGATACGCAGTATTTT. It specifies CASSQGDYSTDTQYF.

This chain links TRBV7-9 with TRBJ1-1, with D perhaps matching TRBD1 (5 bases). Per the germline V gene, CDR1 is SEHNR and CDR2 is FQNEAQ (reference sequence). Trimming took off 5 bases at V and 8 bases at J, with 15 bases between the two ends. The CDR3 has 13 residues. The CDR3 here is CASSASAGGEAFF. CDR3 bases: TGTGCCAGCAGCGCTAGTGCGGGGGGGGAAGCTTTCTTT.

V and J are TRBV9 and TRBJ2-2, with TRBD2 identical over 13 bases. CDR1 and CDR2 (germline): SGDLS, YYNGEE. J lost 3 bases, V lost 0 bases, and 5 bases had no gene match. CDR3 length: 18 residues. The CDR3 protein is CASSVGTSGGAYTGELFF. DNA for the CDR3: TGTGCCAGCAGCGTAGGCACTAGCGGGGGGGCGTACACCGGGGAGCTGTTTTTT.

Details on this clonotype: Its ends do not fully match the called genes, so a read error is possible. This rearrangement joins TRBV29-1 to TRBJ2-7; tentative D call: TRBD1 (8 bases). Germline V lookup: CDR1 SQVTM, CDR2 ANQGSEA. The CDR3 runs 15 residues. This CDR3 reads CNVEEPDRARETQYF. CDR3 nucleotides: TGCAACGTTGAAGAGCCGGACAGGGCGCGGGAGACTCAGTACTTC.

This chain's CDR3 is CASSLVARNTEAFF. CDR3 nucleotide sequence: TGTGCCAGCAGCTTGGTTGCCCGGAACACTGAAGCTTTCTTT. This chain joins TRBV5-5 and TRBJ1-1; D gene uncertain. This CDR3 contains 14 residues. Trimming removed 0 bases from V and 1 base from J, with 7 bases in between. Germline V gives CDR1 SGHKS, CDR2 YYEKEE (reference sequence).

Concerning this clonotype: This CDR3 is missing its conserved last phenylalanine or tryptophan, likely due to a read error. The rearrangement joins TRBV20-1 to TRBJ2-1, with TRBD2 as a possible D gene (6 bases). This CDR3 is 13 amino acids long. CDR1 and CDR2 (germline): DFQATT, SNEGSKA (reference sequence). The DNA for the CDR3 is TGCAGCGGCGGGATTCTCTCCTACAATGAGCAGTTCCTC. Residues: CSGGILSYNEQFL.

The V gene is TRBV5-1, the J gene TRBJ1-1; D is perhaps TRBD1 (5 bases). The CDR3 loop spans 14 amino acids. Trimming shortened V by 4 bases and J by 1 base, and 11 bases separated the two germline ends. Germline CDR1 reads SGHRS; CDR2 reads YFSETQ. The CDR3 DNA reads as TGCGCCAGCAGCGAGGACACCCAGAACACTGAAGCTTTCTTT. This encodes CASSEDTQNTEAFF.

A remark on this clonotype: A read error is possible here, since a much larger clone lies one base away. V usage is TRBV14 and J usage is TRBJ2-2; D unclear. CDR3 length: 13 amino acids. Per the germline V gene, CDR1 is SGHDN and CDR2 is FVKESK. CDR3: CVSSRQNTGELFF. CDR3 DNA sequence: TGTGTCAGCAGCCGACAGAACACCGGGGAGCTGTTTTTT.

This clonotype was seen a few times. The chain combines TRBV7-2 with TRBJ1-4, with 8 positions matching TRBD1. With 1 base clipped from V and 3 bases from J, the junction kept 7 bases outside the gene matches. The CDR3 covers 17 residues. CDR1 is SGHTA and CDR2 is FQGNSA in the germline V gene. This CDR3 is CASSLVGQGAANEKLFF. DNA for the CDR3: TGTGCCAGCAGCTTAGTTGGGCAGGGGGCGGCTAATGAAAAACTGTTTTTT.

The chain is built from TRBV20-1 and TRBJ1-2; D is possibly TRBD1 (5 bases). V was cut by 6 bases and J by 7 bases, with 18 bases left in between. This CDR3 has 13 amino acids. In germline, CDR1 is DFQATT, CDR2 SNEGSKA (reference sequence). The CDR3 region is CSASLGTEPGYTF. The CDR3 DNA follows: TGCAGTGCCAGTTTGGGGACGGAACCTGGCTACACCTTC.

This clonotype was seen ten or more times. This rearrangement joins TRBV4-2 to TRBJ2-1; D call uncertain. CDR1 is LGHNA and CDR2 is YNFKEQ in the germline V gene. This CDR3 contains 13 residues. Trimming cost V 0 bases and J 12 bases, with 12 bases left between them. This CDR3 reads CASSQEESFLQFF. CDR3 bases: TGTGCCAGCAGCCAAGAGGAATCGTTTCTGCAGTTCTTC.

This clonotype has only a few counts. The chain joins TRBV12-5 to TRBJ2-1; D call uncertain. The CDR3 runs 13 residues. Trimming shortened V by 2 bases and J by 4 bases, and 6 bases separated the two germline ends. Germline CDR1 and CDR2: LGHNT and FRNRAP. DNA of the CDR3: TGTGCTAGTGGTTTGTATAGTTACAATGAGCAGTTCTTC. Amino acids: CASGLYSYNEQFF.

The rearrangement uses TRBV7-2 and TRBJ2-1; D may be TRBD2 (5 bases). Looked up from germline, CDR1 is SGHTA and CDR2 is FQGNSA. The CDR3 loop spans 13 amino acids. V gave up 4 bases and J gave up 6 bases, with 10 bases separating them. The CDR3 DNA reads TGTGCCAGCAGCTCGATACTAGTCAATGAGCAGTTCTTC. Amino acid sequence: CASSSILVNEQFF.

This clonotype was seen ten or more times. The chain has TRBV27 and TRBJ1-2; TRBD1 matches 7 bases. The CDR3 spans 14 residues. Losses at the gene ends were 5 bases for V and 4 bases for J; bases not matched to a gene: 7. The germline V gene encodes CDR1 MNHEY and CDR2 SMNVEV (reference sequence). The CDR3 DNA reads TGTGCCAGCAGTAAGACAGGGAGACTCTATGGCTACACCTTC. Translation gives CASSKTGRLYGYTF.

The chain uses TRBV10-3 and TRBJ1-4; 7 positions match TRBD1. There are 15 residues in the CDR3. The V segment lost 5 bases and the J segment 2 bases; nucleotides outside the gene matches: 5. Per germline, CDR1 ENHRY and CDR2 SYGVKD. CDR3 DNA sequence: TGTGCCATCAGTAAGACAGGGCTGACTAATGAAAAACTGTTTTTT. Its protein is CAISKTGLTNEKLFF.

This chain connects TRBV4-3 to TRBJ2-1; 12 bases fit TRBD2. This CDR3 is built from 15 residues. Germline lookup yields CDR1 LGHNA and CDR2 YSLEER. Germline trimming cut 3 bases from V and 10 bases from J; bases unmatched to any gene: 7. The CDR3 sequence is CASSHRTSGEGEQFF. CDR3 nucleotides: TGCGCCAGCAGCCACCGGACTAGCGGGGAGGGGGAGCAGTTCTTC.

Only a few counts were recorded for this clonotype. This sequence joins TRBV20-1 and TRBJ2-1, with D perhaps TRBD2 (6 bases). CDR1 is DFQATT, CDR2 SNEGSKA, per germline (reference sequence). CDR3 length: 15 amino acids. CDR3 in amino acids: CSKPRGKSSYNEQFF. The CDR3 DNA follows: TGCAGCAAACCCCGGGGGAAGAGCTCCTACAATGAGCAGTTCTTC.

The chain carries TRBV12-3 or TRBV12-4 and TRBJ1-1, with TRBD1 identical over 7 bases. There are 19 residues in the CDR3. With 2 bases clipped from V and 1 base from J, the junction kept 16 bases outside the gene matches. CDR3 residues: CASSLTVYRDSERNTEAFF. The CDR3 DNA reads TGTGCCAGCAGTTTAACCGTCTACCGGGACAGTGAAAGGAACACTGAAGCTTTCTTT.